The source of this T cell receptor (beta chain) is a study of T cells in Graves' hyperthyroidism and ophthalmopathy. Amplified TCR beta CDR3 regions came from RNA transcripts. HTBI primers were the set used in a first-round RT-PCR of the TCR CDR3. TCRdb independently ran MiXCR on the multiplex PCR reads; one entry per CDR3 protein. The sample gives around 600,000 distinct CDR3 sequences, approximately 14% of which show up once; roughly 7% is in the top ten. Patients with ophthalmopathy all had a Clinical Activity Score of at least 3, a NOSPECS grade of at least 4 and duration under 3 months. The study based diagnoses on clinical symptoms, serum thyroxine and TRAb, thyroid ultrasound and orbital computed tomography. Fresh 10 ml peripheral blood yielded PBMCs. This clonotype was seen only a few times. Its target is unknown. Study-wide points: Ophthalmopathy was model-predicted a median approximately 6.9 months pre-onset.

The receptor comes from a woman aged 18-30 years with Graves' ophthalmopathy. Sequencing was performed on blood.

The CDR3 reads CATSDPTGLEAFF. As DNA, the CDR3 is TGTGCCACCAGTGACCCCACAGGGCTTGAAGCTTTCTTT. The chain uses TRBV24-1 and TRBJ1-1; a possible D gene is TRBD1 (6 bases). The CDR3 sequence is 13 residues long. Trimming removed 4 bases at V and 7 bases at J, with 12 bases between. Germline V gene data show CDR1 as KGHDR and CDR2 as SFDVKD.